This entry is about one T cell receptor beta chain. Its antigen is not known. In germline, CDR1 is MNHEY, CDR2 SVGAGI. V lost 6 bases, J lost 6 bases, and 5 bases stayed unmatched. This CDR3 contains 15 residues. Measured with immunoSEQ multiplex PCR; TCRdb has only the in-frame clones, and not every one. The sample has millions of clones; roughly 96% are singletons. The sample originates from a study of shared clonotypes between healthy human individuals. Study at large: Per donor, three plates held CD4 naive cells, three held CD4 memory, two held CD8 naive and one held CD8 memory.

Overall study findings and caveats: Limitation of the genetic and exposure-history diversity represented came from the few donors. Larger richness was generally estimated for naive than memory subsets. Between a handful of donors, naive CD4 clonotypes were shared at a level of around 5.2%.

Material for sequencing was naive CD4+ T cells sorted from blood. Subset meaning: CD45RA+ positively selected. J is TRBJ2-2 and V is TRBV6-5; 12 bases align to TRBD2. The TCR sequence derives from a man younger than 35 in good health. The DNA of the CDR3 is TGTGCCAGCAGCCCGACTAGCGGGAGTGCCGGGGAGCTGTTTTTT. Translated, it gives CASSPTSGSAGELFF.